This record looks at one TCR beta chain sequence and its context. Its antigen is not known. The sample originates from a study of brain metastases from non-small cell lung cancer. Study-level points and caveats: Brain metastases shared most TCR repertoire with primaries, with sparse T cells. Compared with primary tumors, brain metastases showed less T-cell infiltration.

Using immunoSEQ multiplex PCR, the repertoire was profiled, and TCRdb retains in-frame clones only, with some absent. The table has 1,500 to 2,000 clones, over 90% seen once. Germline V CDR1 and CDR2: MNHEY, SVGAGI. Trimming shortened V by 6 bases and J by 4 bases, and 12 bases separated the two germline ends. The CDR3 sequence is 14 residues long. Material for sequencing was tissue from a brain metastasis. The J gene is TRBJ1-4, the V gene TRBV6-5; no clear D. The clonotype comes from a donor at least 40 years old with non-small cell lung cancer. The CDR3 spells CASRGWQVNEKLFF. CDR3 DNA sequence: TGTGCCAGCAGAGGGTGGCAGGTTAATGAAAAACTGTTTTTT.